One T cell receptor beta chain is described in this entry. Its antigen is unknown. The data belong to a study of cytomegalovirus exposure and HLA in healthy donors. Donors were drawn from the 120-subject validation cohort, separate from the roughly 610-subject first cohort. Germline CDR1 is SQVTM and CDR2 is ANQGSEA. The CDR3 consists of 14 residues. The V and J ends lost 6 bases and 0 bases respectively, with 14 bases between them. The study's findings and limits: Rare TCR sequences predominated, though certain public TCRs were found in many donors. In vitro assays verified that a few CMV-associated chains recognized CMV antigens specifically. Both high specificity and high sensitivity reportedly marked the classifier's diagnosis of cytomegalovirus status.

Data came from immunoSEQ multiplex PCR; TCRdb stores just in-frame clones and leaves some out. The table lists tens of thousands of clones, around nine tenths of them singletons, with 3% to 4% in the top ten. The sample taken for sequencing was PBMCs. This chain uses TRBV29-1 with TRBJ1-2, with a weak D call TRBD1 (6 bases). The receptor's source is a woman under 30 in good health and CMV-seropositive. CDR3 in amino acids: CSVAQGRTNYGYTF. DNA of the CDR3: TGCAGCGTGGCACAGGGCCGGACTAACTATGGCTACACCTTC.